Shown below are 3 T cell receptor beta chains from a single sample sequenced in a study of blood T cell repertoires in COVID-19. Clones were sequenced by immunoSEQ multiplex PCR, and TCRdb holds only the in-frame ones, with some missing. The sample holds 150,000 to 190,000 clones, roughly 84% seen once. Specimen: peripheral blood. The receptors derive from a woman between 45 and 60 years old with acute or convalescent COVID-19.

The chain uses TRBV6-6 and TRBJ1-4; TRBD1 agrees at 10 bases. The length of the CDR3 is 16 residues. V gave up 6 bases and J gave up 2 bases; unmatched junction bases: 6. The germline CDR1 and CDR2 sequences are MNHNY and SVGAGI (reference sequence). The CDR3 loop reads CASRTRQGATNEKLFF. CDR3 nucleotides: TGTGCCAGCAGAACGCGACAGGGGGCGACTAATGAAAAACTGTTTTTT.

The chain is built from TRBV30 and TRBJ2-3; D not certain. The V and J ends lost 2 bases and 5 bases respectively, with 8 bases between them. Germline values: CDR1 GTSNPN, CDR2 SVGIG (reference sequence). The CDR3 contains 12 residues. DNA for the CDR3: TGTGCCTGGAGTCCTTCGTTAGATACGCAGTATTTT. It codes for CAWSPSLDTQYF.

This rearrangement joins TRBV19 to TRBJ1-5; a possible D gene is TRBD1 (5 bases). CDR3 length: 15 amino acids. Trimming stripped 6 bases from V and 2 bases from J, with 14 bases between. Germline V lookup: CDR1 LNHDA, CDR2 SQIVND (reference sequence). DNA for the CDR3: TGTGCCAGTAGCCCTTCCAGGGTGGGCAATCAGCCCCAGCATTTT. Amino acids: CASSPSRVGNQPQHF.